This T cell receptor beta chain was recovered during a study of shared clonotypes between healthy human individuals. Study summary: Ranging from 18 to 49 in age, donors were a couple of women and a few men. CD4 naive and memory got three plates each, CD8 naive two, CD8 memory one.

Sequenced by immunoSEQ multiplex PCR; TCRdb stores in-frame clones only, minus some. The sample consists of around 2.1 million clones, around 95% of them appearing once. The CDR3 consists of 15 residues. V shed 5 bases, J shed 2 bases, and the junction held 5 bases outside the gene matches. Germline V gene lookup returns CDR1 MNHNS and CDR2 SASEGT. The gene calls are TRBV6-1 and TRBJ2-7; 11 nucleotides agree with TRBD2. Input material: naive CD4+ T cells sorted from blood. The subset denotes: CD45RA+ positively selected. The sequence came from a man aged 18-30 years in good health. The CDR3 sequence is CASSTGTSGTYEQYF. In nucleotides, the CDR3 is TGTGCCAGCAGTACAGGGACTAGCGGAACCTACGAGCAGTACTTC.